Listed below are T cell receptor beta chains from one sample, sequenced in a study of identical twins. TCRdb recomputed calls from the 5' RACE reads with MiXCR, one row per CDR3 protein. This table holds about 340,000 distinct CDR3 sequences, roughly an eighth found once. These data were likewise used in another study, on yellow fever vaccine responses in identical twins.

The specimen sequenced was CD8+ T cells sorted from blood. The receptors shown here come from a woman under 30 in good health. Both conserved end residues are part of each CDR3. D genes are given only for firm matches. Where a row states a size, it is once, few, many or the class of an expanded clone; other rows omit it.

j_call	clone_size	v_call	d_call	cdr3_nt	cdr3_aa
TRBJ2-2	NA	TRBV11-2	TRBD1	TGTGCCAGCAGCGGACAGGGCTACACCGGGGAGCTGTTTTTT	CASSGQGYTGELFF
TRBJ1-2	NA	TRBV28	NA	TGTGCCAGTAGTCCGACCTCGGGCAGCTCCGCTAACTATGGCTACACCTTC	CASSPTSGSSANYGYTF
TRBJ2-3	NA	TRBV9	TRBD2	TGTGCCAGCAGCGGAACCTCGACTAGCGGGAGCACAGATACGCAGTATTTT	CASSGTSTSGSTDTQYF
TRBJ2-7	NA	TRBV28	NA	TGTGCCAGCAGTTTAAGGGGGAGCGAGCAGTACTTC	CASSLRGSEQYF
TRBJ2-7	few	TRBV9	TRBD1	TGTGCCAGCAGCGAGACAGGGGCCCCCTACGAGCAGTACTTC	CASSETGAPYEQYF
TRBJ2-1	few	TRBV20-1	TRBD2	TGCAGTGCTAAGTCTGCGGGAGAGTACAATGAGCAGTTCTTC	CSAKSAGEYNEQFF
TRBJ2-7	NA	TRBV6-5	NA	TGTGCCAGCAGTTACTCGAGTACTGTTGACTACTTCTACGAGCAGTACTTC	CASSYSSTVDYFYEQYF
TRBJ2-1	once	TRBV27	NA	TGTGCCAGCAGTTTAGGCTCAGCTGGGAATGAGCAGTTCTTC	CASSLGSAGNEQFF
TRBJ1-1	many	TRBV20-1	TRBD1	TGCAGTGCTACCGGGACAGCCGACACTGAAGCTTTCTTT	CSATGTADTEAFF
TRBJ2-2	NA	TRBV6-5	NA	TGTGCCAGCAGCGACTATTTCGGGGAGCTGTTTTTT	CASSDYFGELFF
TRBJ2-1	NA	TRBV11-2	NA	TGTGCCAGCAATCAGGGGGGGGGCCTAGTTGAGCAGTTCTTC	CASNQGGGLVEQFF
TRBJ2-5	NA	TRBV15	TRBD2	TGTGCCACCAGCAGAGAATTTACTAGCGGGGTTTACCAAGAGACCCAGTACTTC	CATSREFTSGVYQETQYF
TRBJ2-7	few	TRBV28	NA	TGTGCCAGCAGTTTAGGGGGGGCGGACTACGAGCAGTACTTC	CASSLGGADYEQYF
TRBJ2-5	NA	TRBV20-1	NA	TGCAGTGACAGCGGTCCTACGCTACAAGAGACCCAGTACTTC	CSDSGPTLQETQYF
TRBJ1-6	NA	TRBV20-1	TRBD1	TGCAGTGCTAGAGAAACAGGGGCAGGGGAGTATAATTCACCCCTCCACTTT	CSARETGAGEYNSPLHF
TRBJ2-7	few	TRBV18	NA	TGTGCCAGCTCACCACCGATATTCCACCCTGGATCCTACGAGCAGTACTTC	CASSPPIFHPGSYEQYF
TRBJ1-4	NA	TRBV20-1	NA	TGCAGTGCTAGAGATCTGGGGTCAACTAATGAAAAACTGTTTTTT	CSARDLGSTNEKLFF
TRBJ2-1	many	TRBV6-1	TRBD2	TGTGCCAGCAGTGTAGCGACTAGCGGTTACTACAATGAGCAGTTCTTC	CASSVATSGYYNEQFF
TRBJ2-1	NA	TRBV2	NA	TGTGCCCGAGCAGACCGAGACAATGAGCAGTTCTTC	CARADRDNEQFF
TRBJ2-2	few	TRBV29-1	NA	TGCAGCGCCGCGGAAGGGACCGGGGAGCTGTTTTTT	CSAAEGTGELFF
TRBJ2-7	NA	TRBV9	TRBD1	TGTGCCAGCAGCGAGGGACAGGATACCTACGAGCAGTACTTC	CASSEGQDTYEQYF
TRBJ2-7	NA	TRBV7-6	NA	TGTGCCAGCAGCTCGGGACAACAACCCTACGAGCAGTACTTC	CASSSGQQPYEQYF
TRBJ1-2	NA	TRBV27	NA	TGTGCCAGCAGTCCAACCTTGGACGGTGGGGGGGGCTACACCTTC	CASSPTLDGGGGYTF
TRBJ2-7	few	TRBV6-1	NA	TGTGCCACCAACCAACAGGAAAGGAGCTCCTACGAGCAGTACTTC	CATNQQERSSYEQYF
TRBJ2-7	few	TRBV28	TRBD2	TGTGCCAGCAGTTTATCCCACAGGCGGGAGGCCCCAAGGGAGTACTTC	CASSLSHRREAPREYF
TRBJ2-7	many	TRBV12-3/TRBV12-4	NA	TGTGCCAGCAGTTCCTACAGGGCTGAAGGCCACGAGCAGTACTTC	CASSSYRAEGHEQYF
TRBJ1-1	few	TRBV9	TRBD1	TGTGCCAGCAGCGACCCACCGGCGGGGGGACAGCACATGATGAACACTGAAGCTTTCTTT	CASSDPPAGGQHMMNTEAFF
TRBJ2-3	NA	TRBV7-6	NA	TGTGCCAGCAGCTTAAAGGGAAGGGATACGCAGTATTTT	CASSLKGRDTQYF
TRBJ2-1	few	TRBV2	NA	TGTGCCAGCCAGGAGATTCGAGAGCAGTTCTTC	CASQEIREQFF
TRBJ2-2	NA	TRBV6-1	TRBD2	TGTGCCAGCAGTGCGGGAGGGAGAACCGGGGAGCTGTTTTTT	CASSAGGRTGELFF
TRBJ2-5	many	TRBV3-1	NA	TGTGCCAGCAGCCAAGAGGGGGGAGTAGCTTACCAAGAGACCCAGTACTTC	CASSQEGGVAYQETQYF
TRBJ1-3	NA	TRBV7-2	NA	TGTGCCAGCAGCTTAGCGTGGGGGCGCGGAAACACCATATATTTT	CASSLAWGRGNTIYF
TRBJ2-5	NA	TRBV27	NA	TGTGCCAGCAGTCTCGGGACCGGGTGGGAGACCCAGTACTTC	CASSLGTGWETQYF
TRBJ2-7	NA	TRBV7-9	NA	TGTGCCAGCAGCTGGGGGGGGACAGGTTCCTACGAGCAGTACTTC	CASSWGGTGSYEQYF
TRBJ1-1	NA	TRBV20-1	NA	TGCAGTGCGTGTGAGGGAATGAACACTGAAGCTTTCTTT	CSACEGMNTEAFF
TRBJ2-5	NA	TRBV7-9	NA	TGTGCCAGCAGCTTGGACATTAGGGAGACCCAGTACTTC	CASSLDIRETQYF
TRBJ2-1	NA	TRBV27	TRBD2	TGTGCCAGCAGCTCGGGACTAGCGTCGAACAATGAGCAGTTCTTC	CASSSGLASNNEQFF
TRBJ2-1	few	TRBV7-9	NA	TGTGCCGGCGGTAAGGAGTACAATGAGCAGTTCTTC	CAGGKEYNEQFF
TRBJ2-1	NA	TRBV7-9	NA	TGTGCCAGCAGCTCCCCAGGTTGGGGGGCGGGGAATGAGCAGTTCTTC	CASSSPGWGAGNEQFF
TRBJ2-7	NA	TRBV27	NA	TGTGCCAGCATCGCCCTTGTTCGAGGGAGTAACTCCTACGAGCAGTACTTC	CASIALVRGSNSYEQYF
TRBJ2-3	NA	TRBV29-1	NA	TGCAGCGTTACGAGTCCCTGGGGCACAGAGACCACAGATACGCAGTATTTT	CSVTSPWGTETTDTQYF
TRBJ1-5	NA	TRBV15	NA	TGTGCCACCAGCAGCGGGTCGCGAGGTCAGCCCCAGCATTTT	CATSSGSRGQPQHF
TRBJ2-1	few	TRBV11-2	NA	TGTGCCAGCAGCTTAGATGGGCTGGGCTGGGATGAGCAGTTCTTC	CASSLDGLGWDEQFF